This TCR beta chain is drawn from a study of T-cell reconstitution after alpha-beta-depleted transplantation in children. The study, taken as a whole, reports: At around two months after transplant, the alpha-beta T cells were reportedly derived from several hundred expanded clones that came from non-depleted graft cells. It was newly produced T cells that mostly accounted for T-cell counts and diversity one year after transplant. From surviving recipient T cells and thymic progenitors came the high day-60 TCRbeta diversity observed in some patients.

This clonotype was observed a few times. The antigen is unknown. It was with unique molecular identifiers that the TCRbeta library was prepared. TCRdb reprocessed the PCR reads with MiXCR, giving one entry per CDR3 protein. The table shows fewer than 750,000 distinct CDR3 sequences, with 20% to 30% occurring only once. The germline V gene encodes CDR1 DFQATT and CDR2 SNEGSKA (reference sequence). V gave up 0 bases and J gave up 2 bases, with 14 bases separating them. This CDR3 spans 16 amino acids. The sample consisted of PBMCs, taken before TCRalphabeta/CD19-depleted stem cell transplant. J is TRBJ1-5 and V is TRBV20-1; D might be TRBD1 (5 bases). The sequence was collected from a boy under two years old with Wiskott-Aldrich syndrome, due to receive a stem cell transplant. The CDR3 bases are TGCAGTGCTAGAGATCGCTTAGGGGAAGGCAATCAGCCCCAGCATTTT. It translates to CSARDRLGEGNQPQHF.